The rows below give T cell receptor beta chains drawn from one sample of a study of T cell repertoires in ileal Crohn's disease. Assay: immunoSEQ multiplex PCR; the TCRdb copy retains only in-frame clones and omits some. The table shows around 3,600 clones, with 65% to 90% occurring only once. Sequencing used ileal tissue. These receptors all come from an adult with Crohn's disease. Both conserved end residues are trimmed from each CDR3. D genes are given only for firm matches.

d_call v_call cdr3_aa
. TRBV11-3 ASSQSTSGKNEKLF
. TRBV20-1 SALQGTEAF
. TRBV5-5 ASSYDSPGTDTQY
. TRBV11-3 ASSLAGAGNIQY
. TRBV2 ASSPTTVGTDTQY
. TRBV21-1 AGGGSTLQMDDEQF
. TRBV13 ASSTRGGSTEAF
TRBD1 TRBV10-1 ASSEFGDSEAF
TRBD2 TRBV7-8 ASSVSGGSGDTQY
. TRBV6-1 ASSADRGETRY
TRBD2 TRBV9 ASSVGSGGYNEQF
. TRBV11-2 ASSFFSGANTGELF
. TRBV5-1 ASSLAGDQPQH
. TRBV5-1 ASSLQTNYGYT
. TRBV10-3 AISDPADHNSPLH